A single sample is the source of the 20 T cell receptor beta chains below, sequenced in a study of T cell responses to AZD1222 COVID-19 vaccine. Clones were read by immunoSEQ multiplex PCR, and TCRdb kept only the in-frame ones, dropping some. The sample yields roughly 100,000 clones, 84% seen once. The source was peripheral blood, collected on day 0 of AZD1222 vaccination. These receptors were obtained from an adult in good health.

The CDR3 loop reads CASSENIPRSSRRYNEQFF. The CDR3 nucleotides are TGTGCCAGCAGTGAAAATATTCCGCGCTCGTCAAGGCGGTACAATGAGCAGTTCTTC. V and J are TRBV2 and TRBJ2-1; no firm D call. There are 19 residues in the CDR3. V shed 2 bases and J shed 4 bases, with 24 bases lying between them. Germline V CDR1 and CDR2: SNHLY, FYNNEI.

This sequence joins TRBV12-3 or TRBV12-4 and TRBJ1-1; 7 bases fit TRBD1. This CDR3 is built from 11 residues. Trimming cost V 3 bases and J 10 bases; bases outside gene matches: 2. The CDR3 reads CASSFDRVAFF. DNA of the CDR3: TGTGCCAGCAGTTTTGACAGGGTAGCTTTCTTT.

The V gene is TRBV11-3, the J gene TRBJ2-7; TRBD1 might be the D (5 bases). Trimming removed 1 base at V and 1 base at J, with 8 bases between. The CDR3 is 14 amino acids. Germline V gene data show CDR1 as SGHNT and CDR2 as YENEEA. The CDR3 region is CASSLGRQSYEQYV. The CDR3 DNA reads as TGTGCCAGCAGCTTAGGTCGACAGTCCTACGAGCAGTACGTC.

The chain links TRBV7-8 to TRBJ1-2; the D gene is possibly TRBD1 (6 bases). Trimming removed 2 bases from V and 2 bases from J, with 9 bases in between. CDR3 size: 14 residues. Germline CDR1 SGHVS, CDR2 FQNEAQ. Here the CDR3 reads CASSLTGTNYGYTF. The DNA for the CDR3 is TGTGCCAGCAGCTTAACAGGGACAAACTATGGCTACACCTTC.

This clone was recorded only once. Other DNA sequences in this sample translate to the same CDR3. This chain connects TRBV5-1 to TRBJ2-1, with D maybe TRBD1 (6 bases). The CDR3 covers 16 residues. With 0 bases removed from V and 1 base from J, the gap between germline ends came to 11 bases. Germline V CDR1 and CDR2: SGHRS, YFSETQ. The CDR3 protein is CASSLGGGSSYNEQFF. The DNA for the CDR3 is TGCGCCAGCAGCTTGGGTGGGGGCTCGTCCTACAATGAGCAGTTCTTC.

This clone was recorded once. V is TRBV6-5 and J is TRBJ2-7; D is uncertain. The V gene lost 6 bases and the J gene lost 5 bases, with 11 bases spanning the gap. Germline CDR1 reads MNHEY; CDR2 reads SVGAGI. The CDR3 runs 12 residues. CDR3 sequence: CASRTPWDEQYF. CDR3 coding DNA: TGTGCCAGCAGAACCCCCTGGGACGAGCAGTACTTC.

The chain links TRBV19 to TRBJ2-3; 7 bases match TRBD1. Unmatched junction bases numbered 6, after V lost 3 bases and J lost 0 bases. Germline V gene lookup returns CDR1 LNHDA and CDR2 SQIVND (reference sequence). The CDR3 loop spans 16 amino acids. The CDR3 region is CASSIGTVSSTDTQYF. The CDR3 DNA sequence: TGTGCCAGTAGTATCGGGACAGTTTCTAGCACAGATACGCAGTATTTT.

The chain joins TRBV5-5 to TRBJ1-2; D possibly corresponds to TRBD1 (5 bases). V dropped 2 bases and J dropped 5 bases, with 10 bases sitting between them. CDR3 size: 13 residues. Germline CDR1 and CDR2: SGHKS and YYEKEE (reference sequence). The CDR3 loop reads CASSLGHQYGYTF. The CDR3 nucleotides are TGTGCCAGCAGCTTAGGACACCAGTATGGCTACACCTTC.

In its sample, this clone was seen a few times. The chain employs TRBV7-9 and TRBJ1-3, with unresolved D. The V gene lost 2 bases and the J gene lost 1 base, with 6 bases spanning the gap. Germline V gene data show CDR1 as SEHNR and CDR2 as FQNEAQ (reference sequence). This CDR3 has 14 residues. CDR3 protein: CASSLQISGNTIYF. CDR3 DNA sequence: TGTGCCAGCAGCTTACAAATTTCTGGAAACACCATATATTTT.

CDR3 loop: CASSSPGGPTTGELFF. The CDR3 coding sequence is TGTGCCAGCAGTTCCCCGGGTGGTCCGACCACCGGGGAGCTGTTTTTT. The rearrangement links TRBV28 to TRBJ2-2, with D hard to call. V shed 4 bases and J shed 4 bases, with 16 bases lying between them. CDR1 and CDR2 from the germline V gene are MDHEN and SYDVKM. The CDR3 runs 16 residues.

This rearrangement joins TRBV9 to TRBJ1-2; 8 nucleotides agree with TRBD1. The junction had 7 bases not matched to a gene; V was cut back by 4 bases and J by 2 bases. The V gene's germline CDR1 is SGDLS and CDR2 YYNGEE. The CDR3 is made up of 15 amino acids. The CDR3 loop reads CASSILRTGNYGYTF. CDR3 nucleotide sequence: TGTGCCAGCAGCATCCTTAGGACAGGGAACTATGGCTACACCTTC.

The chain has TRBV2 and TRBJ1-3; D remains ambiguous. The CDR3 length is 14 residues. Germline V gives CDR1 SNHLY, CDR2 FYNNEI. Trimming left V 6 bases short and J 0 bases short, with 9 bases between. The CDR3 DNA reads TGTGCCAGCAGCGCCCGTCGCTCTGGAAACACCATATATTTT. It translates to CASSARRSGNTIYF. Looking up the rest from reference TRBV2 and TRBJ1-3 gives the full variable domain: EPEVTQTPSHQVTQMGQEVILRCVPISNHLYFYWYRQILGQKVEFLVSFYNNEISEKSEIFDDQFSVERPDGSNFTLKIRSTKLEDSAMYFCASSARRSGNTIYFGEGSWLTVV.

This clone showed up just once. The chain links TRBV19 to TRBJ1-3; D may be TRBD1 (5 bases). Trimming pared 1 base from V and 2 bases from J, leaving 9 bases between. CDR3 length: 15 residues. The germline V gene has CDR1 LNHDA and CDR2 SQIVND (reference sequence). In DNA form, the CDR3 reads TGTGCCAGTAGTATAGCGGGGCAGGCTGGAAACACCATATATTTT. Protein product: CASSIAGQAGNTIYF.

The chain carries TRBV5-1 and TRBJ2-7; TRBD2 agrees at 13 bases. The CDR3 contains 16 residues. Germline V gene data show CDR1 as SGHRS and CDR2 as YFSETQ. V lost 3 bases and J lost 2; bases outside the gene matches: 5. The chain's CDR3 is CASSYGGTSGTYEQYF. Here the CDR3 DNA reads TGCGCCAGCAGCTACGGCGGGACTAGCGGGACCTACGAGCAGTACTTC.

The rearrangement links TRBV7-9 to TRBJ1-6, with D perhaps TRBD1 (5 bases). Trimming pared 6 bases from V and 4 bases from J, leaving 13 bases between. CDR1 is SEHNR and CDR2 is FQNEAQ in the germline V gene (reference sequence). CDR3 size: 15 residues. The CDR3 sequence: CASSSGTGYNSPLHF. The CDR3, as DNA: TGTGCCAGCAGTTCCGGGACGGGGTATAATTCACCCCTCCACTTT.

This clone was recorded a few times. This chain uses TRBV5-1 with TRBJ1-2; D gene unclear. Trimming left V 0 bases short and J 5 bases short, with 23 bases between. Germline loops: CDR1 SGHRS, CDR2 YFSETQ. This CDR3 comprises 18 residues. In nucleotides, the CDR3 is TGCGCCAGCAGCTTGGATTCGGGGATCCATCCCGTCTCATATGGCTACACCTTC. It is translated as CASSLDSGIHPVSYGYTF.

The chain recombines TRBV5-6 with TRBJ2-7, with D perhaps being TRBD1 or TRBD2 (5 bases each). The CDR3 runs 14 residues. Looked up from germline, CDR1 is SGHDT and CDR2 is YYEEEE. Trimming took 4 bases from V and 1 from J, leaving 12 bases between them. CDR3 sequence: CASSHRDGSYEQYV. The DNA of the CDR3 is TGTGCCAGCAGCCACCGGGACGGGTCCTACGAGCAGTACGTC.

J is TRBJ2-7 and V is TRBV28, with 8 bases matching TRBD2. The V segment lost 8 bases and the J segment 2 bases; nucleotides outside the gene matches: 5. The V gene's germline CDR1 is MDHEN and CDR2 SYDVKM. The CDR3 is 13 amino acids. The CDR3 spells CASYSGTAYEQYF. The CDR3 DNA reads TGTGCCAGCTATAGCGGGACGGCCTACGAGCAGTACTTC.

The V gene is TRBV25-1, the J gene TRBJ1-3; 7 bases line up with TRBD1. The germline V gene encodes CDR1 MGHDK and CDR2 SYGVNS. The CDR3 totals 15 residues. Trimming cost V 4 bases and J 2 bases; bases outside gene matches: 5. CDR3 in amino acids: CASSAQGVAGNTIYF. The CDR3 nucleotides are TGTGCCAGCAGTGCGCAGGGGGTCGCTGGAAACACCATATATTTT.

The rearrangement links TRBV28 to TRBJ2-7; maybe TRBD1 (5 bases). The V end was cut by 6 bases, the J end by 11 bases, with 14 bases between. This CDR3 has 11 amino acids. Germline values: CDR1 MDHEN, CDR2 SYDVKM. Here the CDR3 reads CASRMTDREYF. CDR3 bases: TGTGCCAGCAGAATGACAGATAGGGAGTACTTC. Together with reference TRBV28 and TRBJ2-7, the CDR3 gives the full variable domain: DVKVTQSSRYLVKRTGEKVFLECVQDMDHENMFWYRQDPGLGLRLIYFSYDVKMKEKGDIPEGYSVSREKKERFSLILESASTNQTSMYLCASRMTDREYFGPGTRLTVT.